Below are 24 T cell receptor beta chains sequenced from a single sample in a study of type 1 and type 2 diabetes patients (dated by TCRdb to the mid-2010s). For sequencing, an Illumina MiSeq was employed. For TCRbeta CDR3 amplification, the template was genomic DNA taken from the sorted T cell subsets. The TCRbeta CDR3 region was amplified by multiplex PCR with 30 forward and 13 reverse primers. Clones were called with MiXCR by TCRdb after fastp trimmed the public reads at Q25, and only in-frame beta chains were retained. Rows with one shared CDR3 protein collapse into an entry with the most common genes and DNA. This sample gives some 250,000 distinct CDR3 sequences in total; around 47% of them show up just once. The ten largest make up roughly an eighth of the sample. The sample taken for sequencing was peripheral blood mononuclear cells (PBMCs). These TCRs come from a man aged 18 to 29 with type 2 diabetes.

V gene TRBV19 combines with J gene TRBJ2-1, with D maybe TRBD2 (6 bases). The CDR3 sequence is 13 residues long. Germline V gene data show CDR1 as LNHDA and CDR2 as SQIVND (reference sequence). Trimming cost V 5 bases and J 3 bases, with 8 bases left between them. CDR3 protein: CASSWGDYNEQFF. CDR3 DNA: TGTGCCAGTAGTTGGGGGGACTACAATGAGCAGTTCTTC.

The chain couples TRBV10-3 to TRBJ2-1, with a weak D call TRBD1 (6 bases). Looked up from germline, CDR1 is ENHRY and CDR2 is SYGVKD. V lost 10 bases, J lost 4 bases, and 17 bases lay in between. The CDR3 consists of 14 residues. Here the CDR3 DNA reads TGTGCCACCCTTCGACAGGACCCTTACAATGAGCAGTTCTTC. Residues: CATLRQDPYNEQFF.

This clonotype showed up just a few times. This chain connects TRBV2 to TRBJ1-2; D is possibly TRBD1 (5 bases). This CDR3 is 15 amino acids long. The V gene's germline CDR1 is SNHLY and CDR2 FYNNEI. V was cut by 3 bases and J by 5 bases, with 16 bases left in between. CDR3 amino acids: CASSERGRGGYGYTF. CDR3 DNA sequence: TGTGCCAGCAGTGAGCGGGGTCGGGGCGGATATGGCTACACCTTC. Using reference TRBV2 and TRBJ1-2 for the parts outside the CDR3, the full variable domain is EPEVTQTPSHQVTQMGQEVILRCVPISNHLYFYWYRQILGQKVEFLVSFYNNEISEKSEIFDDQFSVERPDGSNFTLKIRSTKLEDSAMYFCASSERGRGGYGYTFGSGTRLTVV.

The gene calls are TRBV29-1 and TRBJ1-1; D is undetermined. Germline-derived CDR1 and CDR2 are SQVTM and ANQGSEA. The CDR3 totals 13 residues. V was trimmed by 5 bases and J by 5 bases, leaving 15 bases between them. DNA of the CDR3: TGCAGCGTTTGGGTCAGAGCTGGGACTGAAGCTTTCTTT. Translating gives CSVWVRAGTEAFF.

This clonotype has a handful of counts. CDR3 DNA: TGTGCCAGTAGTATTTCGGCTTACCATGGCTCCTACAATGAGCAGTTCTTC. This sequence encodes CASSISAYHGSYNEQFF. This rearrangement joins TRBV19 to TRBJ2-1; D not certain. The CDR3 has 17 residues. Germline CDR1 is LNHDA and CDR2 is SQIVND (reference sequence). Trimming pared 3 bases from V and 0 bases from J, leaving 15 bases between. The whole variable domain, remainder taken from reference TRBV19 and TRBJ2-1, is DGGITQSPKYLFRKEGQNVTLSCEQNLNHDAMYWYRQDPGQGLRLIYYSQIVNDFQKGDIAEGYSVSREKKESFPLTVTSAQKNPTAFYLCASSISAYHGSYNEQFFGPGTRLTVL.

This clonotype was seen only once. It may be a read error: a sequence one base away is much more abundant. The chain recombines TRBV6-5 with TRBJ1-1; maybe TRBD1 (5 bases). The CDR3 runs to 14 residues. Trimming left V 6 bases short and J 9 bases short, with 20 bases between. Germline-derived CDR1 and CDR2 are MNHEY and SVGAGI. The CDR3 reads CASSLVPGGTKAFF. The CDR3 DNA sequence: TGTGCCAGCAGCCTGGTCCCGGGAGGGACTAAAGCTTTCTTT.

This sequence joins TRBV4-1 and TRBJ2-6, with D tentatively TRBD2 (6 bases). CDR3 length: 17 amino acids. The V end was cut by 0 bases, the J end by 0 bases, with 9 bases between. Looked up from germline, CDR1 is MGHRA and CDR2 is YSYEKL. CDR3 amino acids: CASSQDHGGSGANVLTF. CDR3 nucleotides: TGCGCCAGCAGCCAAGATCACGGGGGCTCTGGGGCCAACGTCCTGACTTTC.

The DNA for the CDR3 is TGTGCCAGCAGAGACGACAGGGGGTTGACTGAAGCTTTCTTT. This codes for CASRDDRGLTEAFF. This chain uses TRBV6-5 with TRBJ1-1, with 9 bases identical to TRBD1. Trimming removed 6 bases from V and 5 bases from J; junction bases left unmatched: 7. From germline, CDR1 is MNHEY and CDR2 SVGAGI. This CDR3 is 14 amino acids long.

This clonotype was observed many times. The chain combines TRBV15 with TRBJ2-7, with D possibly TRBD1 on 6 matching bases. Trimming stripped 0 bases from V and 1 base from J, with 10 bases between. CDR3 length: 15 amino acids. CDR1 LNHNV and CDR2 YYDKDF come from the germline V gene (reference sequence). This chain's CDR3 is CATSRDGTPSYEQYF. The CDR3, as DNA: TGTGCCACCAGCAGAGACGGGACACCTTCCTACGAGCAGTACTTC.

About this clonotype: This may stem from a read error, because a much larger clone lies one nucleotide away. The V call is TRBV2, the J call TRBJ2-2; unclear D gene. This CDR3 region has 15 residues. Germline V CDR1 and CDR2: SNHLY, FYNNEI. Trimming pared 7 bases from V and 0 bases from J, leaving 12 bases between. The CDR3 spells CASTLTQANTGELFF. CDR3 DNA: TGTGCCAGCACCTTGACTCAAGCGAACACCGGGGAGCTGTTTTTT.

The rearrangement joins TRBV7-8 to TRBJ1-6, with D tentatively TRBD1 (5 bases). Looked up from germline, CDR1 is SGHVS and CDR2 is FQNEAQ. V was cut by 6 bases and J by 7 bases, with 16 bases left in between. The CDR3 length is 15 residues. CDR3 region: CASSPRKQDNSPLHF. CDR3 sequence (DNA): TGTGCCAGCAGTCCACGTAAACAGGACAATTCACCCCTCCACTTT.

This clonotype was observed a handful of times. The chain has TRBV6-5 and TRBJ1-4; D remains unclear. Germline CDR1 MNHEY, CDR2 SVGAGI. Trimming removed 6 bases at V and 7 bases at J, with 18 bases between. The CDR3 loop spans 15 amino acids. This chain's CDR3 is CASSQGSGWGEKLFF. CDR3 bases: TGTGCCAGCAGCCAAGGGTCGGGATGGGGTGAAAAACTGTTTTTT.

In this sample, this clonotype turned up a few times. The chain links TRBV20-1 to TRBJ2-1; tentatively, D is TRBD2 (5 bases). V was cut by 0 bases and J by 5 bases, with 8 bases left in between. Germline values: CDR1 DFQATT, CDR2 SNEGSKA (reference sequence). This CDR3 comprises 13 residues. The CDR3 DNA sequence: TGCAGTGCTAGAGATCGGGGTGACAATGAGCAGTTCTTC. Residues: CSARDRGDNEQFF.

This clonotype has just a few counts. V and J are TRBV6-1 and TRBJ2-7; TRBD2 might be the D (5 bases). The CDR3 consists of 14 residues. V dropped 3 bases and J dropped 2 bases, with 11 bases sitting between them. Germline lookup yields CDR1 MNHNS and CDR2 SASEGT. The CDR3 loop is CASSEPSSTYEQYF. CDR3 in DNA: TGTGCCAGCAGTGAGCCTAGCTCAACCTACGAGCAGTACTTC.

The chain employs TRBV15 and TRBJ2-5, with 7 bases fitting TRBD2. The CDR3 contains 16 residues. Trimming at V came to 1 base and at J to 5 bases, leaving 10 bases not matched to a gene. Germline-derived CDR1 and CDR2 are LNHNV and YYDKDF (reference sequence). The DNA for the CDR3 is TGTGCCACCAGCAGAGCGGGGGGAGATGGGTGGGAGACCCAGTACTTC. Encoded protein: CATSRAGGDGWETQYF.

With respect to this clonotype: The conserved closing phenylalanine or tryptophan is absent in this CDR3, likely reflecting a read error. The rearrangement links TRBV24-1 to TRBJ1-1; TRBD1 aligns across 7 bases. The CDR3 contains 13 residues. Germline-derived CDR1 and CDR2 are KGHDR and SFDVKD. The J segment lost 2 bases and the V segment lost 11 bases, leaving 7 bases of the junction unmatched. CDR3 amino acids: CASKGQTNTEAFL. For the CDR3, the DNA is TGTGCCAGCAAGGGACAGACCAACACTGAAGCTTTCCTT.

The V call is TRBV19, the J call TRBJ2-1; D perhaps matches TRBD2 (6 bases). Germline V gene data show CDR1 as LNHDA and CDR2 as SQIVND (reference sequence). This CDR3 comprises 13 residues. The V end was cut by 3 bases, the J end by 5 bases, with 8 bases between. In DNA, the CDR3 is TGTGCCAGTAGTATTAGGGAGGACAATGAGCAGTTCTTC. This translates into CASSIREDNEQFF.

The gene calls are TRBV7-9 and TRBJ2-7; 8 bases align to TRBD1. The CDR3 spans 16 residues. V dropped 3 bases and J dropped 1; count of bases not matched to a gene: 8. Per the germline V gene, CDR1 is SEHNR and CDR2 is FQNEAQ (reference sequence). The CDR3, as DNA: TGTGCCAGCAGCTTTGCCGGAAGGGACAGGTCCTACGAGCAGTACTTC. Translation gives CASSFAGRDRSYEQYF.

This clonotype was observed a few times. The chain employs TRBV19 and TRBJ1-4; TRBD1 aligns across 12 bases. Germline CDR1 is LNHDA and CDR2 is SQIVND (reference sequence). This CDR3 has 16 amino acids. The ends lost 9 bases at V and 6 bases at J; junction bases unmatched: 11. This chain's CDR3 is CASTPGTGGDYEKLFF. The DNA for the CDR3 is TGTGCCAGCACTCCCGGGACAGGGGGCGATTATGAAAAACTGTTTTTT.

This rearrangement joins TRBV12-3 or TRBV12-4 to TRBJ2-7, with D uncertain. This CDR3 contains 12 residues. V gave up 3 bases and J gave up 4 bases, with 7 bases separating them. CDR3 sequence: CASSLAEYEQYF. DNA for the CDR3: TGTGCCAGCAGTTTGGCCGAATACGAGCAGTACTTC.

V is TRBV7-8 and J is TRBJ2-1; 7 bases are shared with TRBD1. The CDR3 is 14 amino acids. Germline CDR1 SGHVS, CDR2 FQNEAQ. Unmatched junction bases numbered 5, after V lost 5 bases and J lost 4 bases. Here the CDR3 DNA reads TGTGCCAGCAGCGGGCAGGGGGTTTACAATGAGCAGTTCTTC. It is translated as CASSGQGVYNEQFF.

The chain joins TRBV28 to TRBJ1-1; D may be TRBD1 (5 bases). The CDR3 loop spans 13 amino acids. V was shortened by 6 bases and J by 6 bases, with 14 bases between the two germline ends. CDR1 and CDR2 from the germline V gene are MDHEN and SYDVKM. CDR3 DNA: TGTGCCAGCAGGTCCGGGACCGACGCTGAAGCTTTCTTT. Protein product: CASRSGTDAEAFF.

This chain links TRBV28 with TRBJ2-7, with 7 positions matching TRBD1. The germline V gene has CDR1 MDHEN and CDR2 SYDVKM. CDR3 length: 14 amino acids. Germline trimming cut 6 bases from V and 2 bases from J; bases unmatched to any gene: 7. The chain's CDR3 is CASRGTAHTYEQYF. Written as DNA, the CDR3 is TGTGCCAGCAGGGGGACAGCACATACCTACGAGCAGTACTTC.

Note on this clonotype: A read error may produce the germline difference seen at one junction end. This chain uses TRBV2 with TRBJ2-7; tentatively, D is TRBD1 (5 bases). This CDR3 contains 13 residues. Germline V gives CDR1 SNHLY, CDR2 FYNNEI. The CDR3, as DNA: TGTACCAGCAGTAGAGACAGACTGTACGAGCAGTACTTC. Translation gives CTSSRDRLYEQYF.